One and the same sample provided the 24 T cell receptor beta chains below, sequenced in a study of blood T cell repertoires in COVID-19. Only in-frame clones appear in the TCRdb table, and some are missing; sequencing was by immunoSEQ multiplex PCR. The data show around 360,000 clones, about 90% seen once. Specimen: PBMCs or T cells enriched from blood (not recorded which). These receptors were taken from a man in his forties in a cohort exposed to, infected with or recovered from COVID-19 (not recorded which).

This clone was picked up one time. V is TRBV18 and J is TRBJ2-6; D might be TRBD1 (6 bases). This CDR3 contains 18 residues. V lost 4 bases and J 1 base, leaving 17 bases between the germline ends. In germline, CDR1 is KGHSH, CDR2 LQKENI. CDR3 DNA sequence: TGTGCCAGCTCACTAGAGGGTAGAGGGACATCTGGGGCCAACGTCCTGACTTTC. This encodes CASSLEGRGTSGANVLTF.

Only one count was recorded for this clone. The CDR3 loop reads CASREGPWNTEAFF. The CDR3 DNA follows: TGTGCCAGCAGGGAGGGACCTTGGAACACTGAAGCTTTCTTT. This sequence joins TRBV25-1 and TRBJ1-1, with D possibly being TRBD1 (5 bases). This CDR3 spans 14 amino acids. CDR1 is MGHDK, CDR2 SYGVNS, per germline. Trimming shortened V by 6 bases and J by 1 base, and 12 bases separated the two germline ends.

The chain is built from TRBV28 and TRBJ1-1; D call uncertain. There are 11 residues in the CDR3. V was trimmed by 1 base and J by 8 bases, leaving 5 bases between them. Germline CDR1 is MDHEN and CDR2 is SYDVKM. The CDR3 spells CASSLSREAFF. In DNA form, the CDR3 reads TGTGCCAGCAGTTTATCCAGAGAAGCTTTCTTT.

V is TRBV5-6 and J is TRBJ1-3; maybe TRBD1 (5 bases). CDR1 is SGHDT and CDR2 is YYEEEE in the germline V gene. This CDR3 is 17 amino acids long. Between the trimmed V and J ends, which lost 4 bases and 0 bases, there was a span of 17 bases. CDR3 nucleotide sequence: TGTGCCAGCAGCGGCGGTGGGGCTCCTTTCTCTGGAAACACCATATATTTT. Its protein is CASSGGGAPFSGNTIYF.

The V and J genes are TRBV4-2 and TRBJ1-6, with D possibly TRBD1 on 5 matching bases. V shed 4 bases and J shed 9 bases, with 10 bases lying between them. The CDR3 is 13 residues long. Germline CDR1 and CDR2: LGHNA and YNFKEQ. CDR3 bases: TGTGCCAGCAGCCGGGGCCAAGGTTCACCCCTCCACTTT. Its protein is CASSRGQGSPLHF.

The CDR3 reads CASSFRSNEKLFF. The CDR3 DNA is TGTGCCAGCAGTTTCCGGTCTAATGAAAAACTGTTTTTT. The V gene is TRBV27, the J gene TRBJ1-4; D remains ambiguous. Germline V gene data show CDR1 as MNHEY and CDR2 as SMNVEV (reference sequence). V lost 3 bases and J lost 3, with 5 bases in between. CDR3 length: 13 residues.

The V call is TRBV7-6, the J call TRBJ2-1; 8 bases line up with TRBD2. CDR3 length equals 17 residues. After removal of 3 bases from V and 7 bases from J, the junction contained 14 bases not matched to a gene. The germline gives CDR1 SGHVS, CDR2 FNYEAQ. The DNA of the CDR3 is TGTGCCAGCAGCTTCTCCATACCGGGACTAGTAAAAAATGAGCAGTTCTTC. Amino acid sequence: CASSFSIPGLVKNEQFF.

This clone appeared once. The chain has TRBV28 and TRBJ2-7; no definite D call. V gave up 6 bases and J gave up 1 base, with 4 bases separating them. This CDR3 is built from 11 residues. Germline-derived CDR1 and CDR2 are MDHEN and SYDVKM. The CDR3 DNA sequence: TGTGCCAGCAGCGAGTCCTACGAGCAGTACTTC. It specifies CASSESYEQYF.

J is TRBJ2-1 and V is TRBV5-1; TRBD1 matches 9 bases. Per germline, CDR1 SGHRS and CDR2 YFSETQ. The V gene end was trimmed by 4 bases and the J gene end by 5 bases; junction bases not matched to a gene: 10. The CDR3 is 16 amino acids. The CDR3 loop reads CASSLDPTGGHNEQFF. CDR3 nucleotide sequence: TGCGCCAGCAGCCTCGACCCGACAGGGGGTCACAATGAGCAGTTCTTC.

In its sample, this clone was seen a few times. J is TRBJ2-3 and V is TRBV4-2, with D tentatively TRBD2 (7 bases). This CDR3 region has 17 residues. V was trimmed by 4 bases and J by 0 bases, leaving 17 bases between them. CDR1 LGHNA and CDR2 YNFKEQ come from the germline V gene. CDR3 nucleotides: TGTGCCAGCAGCCGGGAGGGAGGGGGAAGGAGCACAGATACGCAGTATTTT. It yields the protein CASSREGGGRSTDTQYF.

CDR3 bases: TGTGCCAGCAGCATTACAGGGGGCACCGGGGAGCTGTTTTTT. This encodes CASSITGGTGELFF. The chain carries TRBV7-2 and TRBJ2-2, with 8 bases fitting TRBD1. CDR3 length: 14 residues. V was clipped by 5 bases and J by 4 bases; unmatched bases: 3. CDR1 and CDR2 (germline): SGHTA, FQGNSA.

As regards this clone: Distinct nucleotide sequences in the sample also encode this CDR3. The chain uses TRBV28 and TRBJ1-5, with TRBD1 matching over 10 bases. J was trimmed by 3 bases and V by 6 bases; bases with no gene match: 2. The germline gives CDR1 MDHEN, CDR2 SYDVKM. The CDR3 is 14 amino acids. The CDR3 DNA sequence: TGTGCCAGCAGGGGACAGGGGTTCAATCAGCCCCAGCATTTT. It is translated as CASRGQGFNQPQHF.

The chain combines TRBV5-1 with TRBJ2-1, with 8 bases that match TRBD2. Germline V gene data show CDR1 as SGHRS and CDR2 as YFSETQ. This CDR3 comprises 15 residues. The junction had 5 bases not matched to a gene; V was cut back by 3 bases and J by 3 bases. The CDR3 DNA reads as TGCGCCAGCAGCTCGATAGCGGGGAGCTACAATGAGCAGTTCTTC. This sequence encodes CASSSIAGSYNEQFF.

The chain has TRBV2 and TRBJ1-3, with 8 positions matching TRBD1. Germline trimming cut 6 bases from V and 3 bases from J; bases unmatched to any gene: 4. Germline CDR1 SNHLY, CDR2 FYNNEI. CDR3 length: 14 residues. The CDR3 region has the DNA TGTGCCAGCAGGGACAGGGCGAATGGAAACACCATATATTTT. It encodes CASRDRANGNTIYF. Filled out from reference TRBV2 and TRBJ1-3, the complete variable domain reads EPEVTQTPSHQVTQMGQEVILRCVPISNHLYFYWYRQILGQKVEFLVSFYNNEISEKSEIFDDQFSVERPDGSNFTLKIRSTKLEDSAMYFCASRDRANGNTIYFGEGSWLTVV.

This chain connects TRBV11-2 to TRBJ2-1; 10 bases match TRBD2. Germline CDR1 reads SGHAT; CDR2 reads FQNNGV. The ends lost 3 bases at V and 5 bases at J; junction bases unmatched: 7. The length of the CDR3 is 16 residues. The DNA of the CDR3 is TGTGCCAGCAGCTTTGCCGGGACTAGCGATCACAATGAGCAGTTCTTC. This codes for CASSFAGTSDHNEQFF.

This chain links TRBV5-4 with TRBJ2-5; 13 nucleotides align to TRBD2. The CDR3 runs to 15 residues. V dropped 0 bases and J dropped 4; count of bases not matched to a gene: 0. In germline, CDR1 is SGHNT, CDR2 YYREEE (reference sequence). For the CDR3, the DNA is TGTGCCAGCAGCTTGGGGACTAGCGGGAGAGAGACCCAGTACTTC. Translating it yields CASSLGTSGRETQYF. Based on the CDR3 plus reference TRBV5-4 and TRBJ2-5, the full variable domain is ETGVTQSPTHLIKTRGQQVTLRCSSQSGHNTVSWYQQALGQGPQFIFQYYREEENGRGNFPPRFSGLQFPNYSSELNVNALELDDSALYLCASSLGTSGRETQYFGPGTRLLVL.

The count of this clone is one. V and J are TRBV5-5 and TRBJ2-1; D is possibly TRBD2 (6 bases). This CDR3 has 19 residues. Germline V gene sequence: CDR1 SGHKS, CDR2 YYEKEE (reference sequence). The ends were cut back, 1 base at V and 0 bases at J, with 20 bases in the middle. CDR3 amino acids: CASSLKWIAALFSYNEQFF. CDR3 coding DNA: TGTGCCAGCAGCTTGAAATGGATAGCGGCCCTATTCTCCTACAATGAGCAGTTCTTC.

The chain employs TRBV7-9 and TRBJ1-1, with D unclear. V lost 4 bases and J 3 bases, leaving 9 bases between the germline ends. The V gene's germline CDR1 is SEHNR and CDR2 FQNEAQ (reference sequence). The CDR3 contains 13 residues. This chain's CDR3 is CASSWVEDTEAFF. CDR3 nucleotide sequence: TGTGCCAGCAGCTGGGTGGAGGACACTGAAGCTTTCTTT. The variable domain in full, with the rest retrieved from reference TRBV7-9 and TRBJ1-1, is DTGVSQNPRHKITKRGQNVTFRCDPISEHNRLYWYRQTLGQGPEFLTYFQNEAQLEKSRLLSDRFSAERPKGSFSTLEIQRTEQGDSAMYLCASSWVEDTEAFFGQGTRLTVV.

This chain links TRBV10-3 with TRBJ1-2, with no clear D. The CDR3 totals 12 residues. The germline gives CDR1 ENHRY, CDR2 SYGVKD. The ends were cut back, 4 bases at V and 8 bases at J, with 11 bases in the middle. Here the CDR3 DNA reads TGTGCCATCAGTGGTGAGAAAGAAGGCTACACCTTC. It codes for CAISGEKEGYTF.

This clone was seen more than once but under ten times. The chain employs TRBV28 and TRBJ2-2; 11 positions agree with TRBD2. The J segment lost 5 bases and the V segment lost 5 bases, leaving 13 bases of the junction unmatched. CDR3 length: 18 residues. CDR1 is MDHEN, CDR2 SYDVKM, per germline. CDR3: CASSPSPLAGGGTGELFF. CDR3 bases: TGTGCCAGCAGTCCCAGCCCTTTAGCGGGAGGGGGGACCGGGGAGCTGTTTTTT.

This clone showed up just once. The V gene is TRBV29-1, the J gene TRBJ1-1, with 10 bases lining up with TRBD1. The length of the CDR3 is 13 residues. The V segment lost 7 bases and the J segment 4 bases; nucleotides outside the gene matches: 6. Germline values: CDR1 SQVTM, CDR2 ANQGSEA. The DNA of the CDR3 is TGCAGCGGCGACCGGGACAGGGGCACTGAAGCTTTCTTT. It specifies CSGDRDRGTEAFF.

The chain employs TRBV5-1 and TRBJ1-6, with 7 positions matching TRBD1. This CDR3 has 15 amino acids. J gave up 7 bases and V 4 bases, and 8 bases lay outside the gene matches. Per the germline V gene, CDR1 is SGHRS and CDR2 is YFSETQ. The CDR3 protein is CASSPRQGGNSPLHF. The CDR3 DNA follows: TGCGCCAGCAGCCCGCGACAGGGAGGCAATTCACCCCTCCACTTT.

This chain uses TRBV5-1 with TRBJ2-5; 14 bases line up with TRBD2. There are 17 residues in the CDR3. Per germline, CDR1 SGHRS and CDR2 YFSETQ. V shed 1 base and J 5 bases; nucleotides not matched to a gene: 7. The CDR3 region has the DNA TGCGCCAGCAGCTTGTCCGGGACTAGCGGGAGATGGGAGACCCAGTACTTC. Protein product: CASSLSGTSGRWETQYF.

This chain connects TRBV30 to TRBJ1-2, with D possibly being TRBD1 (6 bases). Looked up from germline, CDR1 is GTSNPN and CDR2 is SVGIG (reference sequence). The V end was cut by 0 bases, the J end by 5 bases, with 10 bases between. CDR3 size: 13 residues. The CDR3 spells CAWSVGARYGYTF. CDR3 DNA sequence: TGTGCCTGGAGTGTGGGGGCTCGGTATGGCTACACCTTC.